This note documents a single T cell receptor beta chain sequence. Its target is unknown. Naive CD8 populations comprised CD45RO-negative cells positively selected for CCR7, excluding terminally differentiated effector memory CD45RA+ cells. This specimen belongs to a study of shared clonotypes between healthy human individuals. Points from the study as a whole: Naive subsets usually exceeded memory subsets in estimated richness.

Germline-derived CDR1 and CDR2 are SGHKS and YYEKEE (reference sequence). V lost 0 bases, J lost 6 bases, and 16 bases lay in between. This CDR3 spans 15 amino acids. Sequencing was performed with immunoSEQ multiplex PCR; in TCRdb, only in-frame clones are kept and a portion is missing. Of 2 million to 2.5 million clones detected, 93% appear once; the ten largest clones hold under 2%. Material: naive CD8+ T cells from PBMCs. This TCR was recovered from a man younger than 35 in good health. Some clones in this sample may be carry-over from other donors' samples. The chain recombines TRBV5-5 with TRBJ2-7; D gene ambiguous. The CDR3 loop is CASSLGVGGQLEQYF. The CDR3 DNA reads TGTGCCAGCAGCTTGGGCGTCGGCGGCCAGCTCGAGCAGTACTTC.